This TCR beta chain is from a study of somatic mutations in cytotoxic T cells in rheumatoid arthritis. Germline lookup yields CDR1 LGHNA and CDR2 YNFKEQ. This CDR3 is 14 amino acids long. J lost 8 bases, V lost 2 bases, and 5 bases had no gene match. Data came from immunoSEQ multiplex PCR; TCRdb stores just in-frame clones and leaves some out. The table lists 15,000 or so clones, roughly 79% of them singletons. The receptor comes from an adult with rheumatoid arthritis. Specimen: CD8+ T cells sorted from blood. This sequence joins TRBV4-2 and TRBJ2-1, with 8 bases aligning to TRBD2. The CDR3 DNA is TGTGCCAGCAGCCAATATGACGGGAGGGATGAGCAGTTCTTC. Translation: CASSQYDGRDEQFF.